One and the same sample provided the 30 T cell receptor beta chains below, sequenced in a study of shared clonotypes between healthy human individuals. Sequencing used immunoSEQ multiplex PCR; TCRdb keeps in-frame clones, though not all of them. The sample lists 450,000 to 700,000 clones; just under 97% were seen once. As defined, naive CD8 cells were CD45RO-negative and positively selected for CCR7, with terminally differentiated effector memory CD45RA+ cells excluded. The sequenced sample was naive CD8+ T cells sorted from blood. These receptors were obtained from a woman aged 25 to 45 in good health.

The rearrangement joins TRBV7-6 to TRBJ2-7; the D gene is possibly TRBD2 (6 bases). The CDR3 contains 14 residues. Trimming stripped 5 bases from V and 3 bases from J, with 14 bases between. Germline V lookup: CDR1 SGHVS, CDR2 FNYEAQ. CDR3 sequence (DNA): TGTGCCAGCAGCCCCTTTGAGGGAGGCTACGAGCAGTACTTC. It is translated as CASSPFEGGYEQYF.

V and J are TRBV10-3 and TRBJ2-7, with 9 bases that match TRBD2. The ends lost 3 bases at V and 5 bases at J; junction bases unmatched: 14. Germline assignment: CDR1 ENHRY and CDR2 SYGVKD. The CDR3 extends over 17 amino acids. This CDR3 reads CAISDLAGAGGPNEQYF. DNA for the CDR3: TGTGCCATCAGTGACCTGGCGGGGGCGGGAGGGCCCAACGAGCAGTACTTC.

The chain has TRBV15 and TRBJ1-5; 7 nucleotides align to TRBD1. The germline V gene encodes CDR1 LNHNV and CDR2 YYDKDF (reference sequence). Germline trimming cut 3 bases from V and 3 bases from J; bases unmatched to any gene: 8. There are 16 residues in the CDR3. The CDR3 DNA reads TGTGCCACCAGCAGGGGGGAGACAGGGTTCAATCAGCCCCAGCATTTT. Translating gives CATSRGETGFNQPQHF. Full variable domain (missing parts from reference TRBV15 and TRBJ1-5): DAMVIQNPRYQVTQFGKPVTLSCSQTLNHNVMYWYQQKSSQAPKLLFHYYDKDFNNEADTPDNFQSRRPNTSFCFLDIRSPGLGDTAMYLCATSRGETGFNQPQHFGDGTRLSIL.

This clone showed up just a few times. At one boundary the junction diverges from the germline segment, which might be a read error. The rearrangement joins TRBV13 to TRBJ1-1; maybe TRBD1 (5 bases). CDR1 is PRHDT, CDR2 FYEKMQ, per germline (reference sequence). The CDR3 spans 14 residues. The CDR3 protein is CASSFQGLNAEAFF. The CDR3, as DNA: TGTGCCAGCAGCTTCCAGGGTCTGAACGCTGAAGCTTTCTTT. Full variable domain (remainder filled in from reference TRBV13 and TRBJ1-1): AAGVIQSPRHLIKEKRETATLKCYPIPRHDTVYWYQQGPGQDPQFLISFYEKMQSDKGSIPDRFSAQQFSDYHSELNMSSLELGDSALYFCASSFQGLNAEAFFGQGTRLTVV.

Only one count was recorded for this clone. The J gene is TRBJ1-5, the V gene TRBV10-3; D remains unclear. Germline V gives CDR1 ENHRY, CDR2 SYGVKD. With 4 bases removed from V and 3 bases from J, the gap between germline ends came to 10 bases. This CDR3 comprises 14 residues. The CDR3 region is CAISASRDNQPQHF. DNA for the CDR3: TGTGCCATCAGTGCCTCGAGAGACAATCAGCCCCAGCATTTT.

In regard to this clone: At the DNA level, this CDR3 is encoded by other sequences in the same sample as well. CDR3 sequence reads: CASSERGYEQYF. CDR3 coding DNA: TGTGCCAGCAGTGAGCGGGGGTACGAGCAGTACTTC. The chain combines TRBV2 with TRBJ2-7; TRBD2 aligns across 7 bases. V dropped 3 bases and J dropped 4; count of bases not matched to a gene: 0. CDR1 and CDR2 (germline): SNHLY, FYNNEI. The CDR3 is 12 residues long.

The chain uses TRBV11-2 and TRBJ1-2; 7 positions agree with TRBD1. V lost 4 bases, J lost 6 bases, and 8 bases stayed unmatched. Germline V gene lookup returns CDR1 SGHAT and CDR2 FQNNGV. The CDR3 consists of 14 residues. DNA of the CDR3: TGTGCCAGCAGCTCAGACAGGGTATACGATGGCTACACCTTC. It is translated as CASSSDRVYDGYTF.

The chain joins TRBV28 to TRBJ1-5, with 10 bases that match TRBD1. J gave up 6 bases and V 2 bases, and 4 bases lay outside the gene matches. The CDR3 is 15 amino acids. Germline loops: CDR1 MDHEN, CDR2 SYDVKM. In DNA form, the CDR3 reads TGTGCCAGCAGTTTAAGACAGGGGGCCGCTCAGCCCCAGCATTTT. It codes for CASSLRQGAAQPQHF.

This CDR3 reads CSTAGLMMGNEQFF. CDR3 coding DNA: TGCAGCACCGCGGGGCTGATGATGGGCAATGAGCAGTTCTTC. The rearrangement uses TRBV29-1 and TRBJ2-1, with D perhaps TRBD2 (6 bases). Germline CDR1 reads SQVTM; CDR2 reads ANQGSEA. Trimming stripped 8 bases from V and 6 bases from J, with 20 bases between. The CDR3 contains 14 residues.

The chain links TRBV28 to TRBJ2-1, with D perhaps matching TRBD2 (6 bases). The CDR3 covers 17 residues. V was cut by 5 bases and J by 7 bases, with 24 bases left in between. CDR1 MDHEN and CDR2 SYDVKM come from the germline V gene. DNA for the CDR3: TGTGCCAGCAGTCCTTCGGCATGGGACTCCCTCGGGAATGAGCAGTTCTTC. Translated: CASSPSAWDSLGNEQFF.

The gene calls are TRBV15 and TRBJ2-7; possible D gene TRBD2, 7 bases. CDR1 is LNHNV and CDR2 is YYDKDF in the germline V gene (reference sequence). Trimming left V 0 bases short and J 5 bases short, with 14 bases between. There are 15 residues in the CDR3. The CDR3 here is CATSRERGPQDEQYF. The DNA of the CDR3 is TGTGCCACCAGCAGAGAGCGGGGGCCCCAGGACGAGCAGTACTTC.

The chain combines TRBV27 with TRBJ2-7; 11 positions agree with TRBD2. The CDR3 has 15 residues. The V gene's germline CDR1 is MNHEY and CDR2 SMNVEV (reference sequence). The V gene end was trimmed by 5 bases and the J gene end by 4 bases; junction bases not matched to a gene: 7. The CDR3 loop reads CASSVGTSGVYEQYF. The CDR3 coding sequence is TGTGCCAGCAGTGTAGGGACTAGCGGAGTTTACGAGCAGTACTTC.

The chain links TRBV19 to TRBJ2-7, with D possibly being TRBD2 (5 bases). Germline lookup yields CDR1 LNHDA and CDR2 SQIVND (reference sequence). The CDR3 is 14 amino acids. Deletions cut 3 bases from V and 3 bases from J, with 12 bases between. The CDR3 region is CASSMRGFGYEQYF. The CDR3 DNA sequence: TGTGCCAGTAGTATGAGAGGGTTTGGCTACGAGCAGTACTTC.

A word on this clone: Other DNA sequences in this specimen translate into the identical CDR3. This chain links TRBV6-1 with TRBJ2-7; 15 bases match TRBD2. The CDR3 is 15 residues long. CDR1 is MNHNS and CDR2 is SASEGT in the germline V gene. Trimming at V came to 3 bases and at J to 3 bases, leaving 0 bases not matched to a gene. CDR3 residues: CASSEGLAGGYEQYF. The CDR3, as DNA: TGTGCCAGCAGTGAGGGACTAGCGGGAGGCTACGAGCAGTACTTC.

This rearrangement joins TRBV5-6 to TRBJ2-7; 14 bases are shared with TRBD2. CDR1 SGHDT and CDR2 YYEEEE come from the germline V gene. The CDR3 sequence is 15 residues long. V was pared by 5 bases and J by 5 bases, with 6 bases of the junction left unmatched. CDR3 sequence reads: CASSQGLAGVHEQYF. The CDR3, as DNA: TGTGCCAGCAGTCAGGGACTAGCGGGAGTCCACGAGCAGTACTTC.

The chain joins TRBV30 to TRBJ2-7, with a tentative D call TRBD1 (6 bases). The germline gives CDR1 GTSNPN, CDR2 SVGIG (reference sequence). The ends were cut back, 6 bases at V and 0 bases at J, with 15 bases in the middle. This CDR3 region has 14 residues. The CDR3 spells CACPGHRPSYEQYF. CDR3 DNA: TGTGCCTGCCCGGGACACAGACCCTCCTACGAGCAGTACTTC. The entire variable domain, with the rest obtained from reference TRBV30 and TRBJ2-7, is as follows: SQTIHQWPATLVQPVGSPLSLECTVEGTSNPNLYWYRQAAGRGLQLLFYSVGIGQISSEVPQNLSASRPQDRQFILSSKKLLLSDSGFYLCACPGHRPSYEQYFGPGTRLTVT.

This chain joins TRBV28 and TRBJ1-2; D unclear. In germline, CDR1 is MDHEN, CDR2 SYDVKM. Trimming pared 2 bases from V and 10 bases from J, leaving 11 bases between. This CDR3 comprises 12 residues. The CDR3 reads CASSLDEGIYTF. DNA for the CDR3: TGTGCCAGCAGTTTAGATGAGGGAATCTACACCTTC.

This rearrangement joins TRBV28 to TRBJ1-2, with 7 bases aligning to TRBD1. The V gene end was trimmed by 8 bases and the J gene end by 8 bases; junction bases not matched to a gene: 5. CDR1 and CDR2 from the germline V gene are MDHEN and SYDVKM. This CDR3 comprises 11 residues. CDR3 sequence: CASETGNGYTF. CDR3 DNA sequence: TGTGCCAGCGAGACAGGGAACGGCTACACCTTC.

The V and J genes are TRBV6-6 and TRBJ2-7, with D unresolved. Germline lookup yields CDR1 MNHNY and CDR2 SVGAGI (reference sequence). The CDR3 length is 14 residues. Deletions cut 2 bases from V and 5 bases from J, with 13 bases between. Written as DNA, the CDR3 is TGTGCCAGCAGTTACAGGCAGCCGTACGACGAGCAGTACTTC. Translation gives CASSYRQPYDEQYF.

The chain employs TRBV2 and TRBJ2-7, with 7 positions matching TRBD2. With V trimmed by 7 bases and J by 1 base, 13 bases remained unmatched. The germline gives CDR1 SNHLY, CDR2 FYNNEI. CDR3 size: 16 residues. CDR3 DNA sequence: TGTGCCAGCAATGGTCCGGGAGGCCGGGGGTCCTACGAGCAGTACTTC. Translation gives CASNGPGGRGSYEQYF. Drawing the rest from reference TRBV2 and TRBJ2-7, the complete variable domain is EPEVTQTPSHQVTQMGQEVILRCVPISNHLYFYWYRQILGQKVEFLVSFYNNEISEKSEIFDDQFSVERPDGSNFTLKIRSTKLEDSAMYFCASNGPGGRGSYEQYFGPGTRLTVT.

The J gene is TRBJ2-3, the V gene TRBV10-2; a weak D match, TRBD2 (6 bases). Per the germline V gene, CDR1 is WSHSY and CDR2 is SAAADI. The CDR3 consists of 16 residues. Trimming left V 1 base short and J 3 bases short, with 14 bases between. The CDR3 DNA sequence: TGCGCCAGCAGTGAGTTTAGCGGAAGAGAGACAGATACGCAGTATTTT. Amino acids: CASSEFSGRETDTQYF.

CDR3 protein: CTSSQDPPGFTSYNEQFF. The CDR3 DNA follows: TGCACCAGCAGCCAAGACCCCCCTGGGTTCACATCCTACAATGAGCAGTTCTTC. The chain couples TRBV1 to TRBJ2-1. TRBV1 is reported as a pseudogene. This CDR3 is built from 18 residues.

The rearrangement links TRBV6-5 to TRBJ1-2; 7 nucleotides match TRBD1. Germline CDR1 is MNHEY and CDR2 is SVGAGI. The CDR3 totals 15 residues. The V gene end was trimmed by 5 bases and the J gene end by 5 bases; junction bases not matched to a gene: 11. The CDR3 reads CASSGDMGQKYGYTF. DNA for the CDR3: TGTGCCAGCAGTGGAGATATGGGACAGAAATATGGCTACACCTTC.

V usage is TRBV13 and J usage is TRBJ1-2, with a possible D match to TRBD1 (6 bases). Trimming pared 1 base from V and 4 bases from J, leaving 7 bases between. Looked up from germline, CDR1 is PRHDT and CDR2 is FYEKMQ (reference sequence). This CDR3 comprises 13 residues. The CDR3 region is CASSLETGYGYTF. CDR3 sequence (DNA): TGTGCCAGCAGCTTAGAGACAGGCTATGGCTACACCTTC.

The rearrangement uses TRBV2 and TRBJ2-2, with unresolved D. This CDR3 is 13 amino acids long. Trimming stripped 3 bases from V and 4 bases from J, with 6 bases between. The germline CDR1 and CDR2 sequences are SNHLY and FYNNEI. The CDR3 bases are TGTGCCAGCAGTGAGGCAGCCACCGGGGAGCTGTTTTTT. Translating gives CASSEAATGELFF. Based on the CDR3 plus reference TRBV2 and TRBJ2-2, the full variable domain is EPEVTQTPSHQVTQMGQEVILRCVPISNHLYFYWYRQILGQKVEFLVSFYNNEISEKSEIFDDQFSVERPDGSNFTLKIRSTKLEDSAMYFCASSEAATGELFFGEGSRLTVL.

This chain links TRBV19 with TRBJ2-7; perhaps D is TRBD1 or TRBD2 (5 bases each). Trimming cost V 1 base and J 6 bases, with 10 bases left between them. Looked up from germline, CDR1 is LNHDA and CDR2 is SQIVND (reference sequence). The CDR3 length is 13 residues. The CDR3 reads CASSIGGESEQYF. The CDR3 bases are TGTGCCAGTAGTATAGGAGGGGAGAGCGAGCAGTACTTC. The whole variable domain, filled in from reference TRBV19 and TRBJ2-7, reads DGGITQSPKYLFRKEGQNVTLSCEQNLNHDAMYWYRQDPGQGLRLIYYSQIVNDFQKGDIAEGYSVSREKKESFPLTVTSAQKNPTAFYLCASSIGGESEQYFGPGTRLTVT.

The V gene is TRBV4-1, the J gene TRBJ2-1; TRBD2 agrees at 14 bases. This CDR3 is built from 16 residues. Germline lookup yields CDR1 MGHRA and CDR2 YSYEKL. V gave up 4 bases and J gave up 9 bases; unmatched junction bases: 8. CDR3 sequence (DNA): TGCGCCAGCAGCCCTGAGACTAGCGGGAGGGCCGGTGAGCAGTTCTTC. Its translation: CASSPETSGRAGEQFF.

The J gene is TRBJ2-5, the V gene TRBV28; a possible D gene is TRBD1 (5 bases). The J call is doubtful: the DNA matches TRBJ2-7 better. CDR3 size: 13 residues. Germline CDR1 MDHEN, CDR2 SYDVKM. The CDR3 nucleotides are TGTGCCAGCCAAAAGGACAACTTCTACGAGCAGTACTTC. It yields the protein CASQKDNFYEQYF.

The J gene is TRBJ2-7, the V gene TRBV9; D is perhaps TRBD1 (6 bases). The CDR3 is 15 residues long. V shed 4 bases and J shed 5 bases, with 19 bases lying between them. Germline V gene data show CDR1 as SGDLS and CDR2 as YYNGEE. CDR3 coding DNA: TGTGCCAGCAGCTTGACAGGAGGTTCCGGGGACGAGCAGTACTTC. It translates to CASSLTGGSGDEQYF. Drawing the rest from reference TRBV9 and TRBJ2-7, the complete variable domain is DSGVTQTPKHLITATGQRVTLRCSPRSGDLSVYWYQQSLDQGLQFLIQYYNGEERAKGNILERFSAQQFPDLHSELNLSSLELGDSALYFCASSLTGGSGDEQYFGPGTRLTVT.

The chain couples TRBV27 to TRBJ2-7; 10 bases agree with TRBD1. The V segment lost 2 bases and the J segment 7 bases; nucleotides outside the gene matches: 11. CDR1 is MNHEY, CDR2 SMNVEV, per germline (reference sequence). This CDR3 is 16 amino acids long. The CDR3 DNA reads TGTGCCAGCAGTTTAGGTTTTGGGACAGGGGTATGGGAGCAGTACTTC. This sequence encodes CASSLGFGTGVWEQYF.